The present entry profiles one T cell receptor (beta chain) with its context. Its antigen is not known. The data are from a study of Ad26.COV2.S vaccination and SARS-CoV-2 variants. Study-level results: There was a possibility that the TCR breadth and depth analyses underestimated total T cell responses.

The CDR3 has 15 amino acids. The trim removed 10 bases at V and 4 bases at J, leaving 10 bases unmatched. Germline V gives CDR1 SGHNT, CDR2 YYREEE (reference sequence). Method: immunoSEQ multiplex PCR; TCRdb's copy keeps in-frame clones and lacks some. This sample has about 350,000 clones; 88% occur once, and the top ten carry around 6.4%. As for treatment: some 20 received Ad26.COV2.S at low or high dose, single or two shots; several received placebo; per-sample allocation not given. Day 63 after the first vaccine or placebo injection was the time point for sampling. The sequenced sample was peripheral blood, obtained in a trial of Ad26.COV2.S vaccine versus placebo. The chain carries TRBV5-4 and TRBJ2-3, with 12 bases lining up with TRBD2. This receptor was obtained from a person aged 18 to 65 who received the Ad26.COV2.S COVID-19 vaccine or a placebo. CDR3: CALDTLAGGADTQYF. The CDR3 region has the DNA TGTGCCCTAGATACACTAGCGGGAGGCGCAGATACGCAGTATTTT.